The next 26 T cell receptor beta chains were all read from a single sample in a study of Graves' ophthalmopathy and Graves' hyperthyroidism. Investigators amplified TCR beta CDR3 regions from RNA transcripts. First-round RT-PCR with HTBI primers preceded a second-round multiplex PCR. TCRdb analysed the multiplex PCR reads with MiXCR anew, one entry per CDR3 protein. The table has 350,000 to 400,000 distinct CDR3 sequences, approximately 15% seen once; the top ten hold roughly 7%. The sequenced sample was peripheral blood. The receptor set was obtained from a young woman with stable Graves' hyperthyroidism.

The chain recombines TRBV12-3 or TRBV12-4 with TRBJ2-7; 8 bases line up with TRBD1. CDR3 length: 14 amino acids. V lost 7 bases and J lost 8; bases outside the gene matches: 13. CDR3 loop: CASTTGQGEGKQYF. The DNA for the CDR3 is TGTGCCAGCACTACCGGACAGGGCGAGGGGAAGCAGTACTTC.

This clonotype was counted many times. The chain uses TRBV6-1 and TRBJ1-5, with D maybe TRBD1 (6 bases). The CDR3 is made up of 15 amino acids. Looked up from germline, CDR1 is MNHNS and CDR2 is SASEGT. V dropped 2 bases and J dropped 2 bases, with 10 bases sitting between them. The CDR3 region is CASSELGGGNQPQHF. CDR3 DNA sequence: TGTGCCAGCAGTGAACTCGGGGGCGGCAATCAGCCCCAGCATTTT.

The chain uses TRBV4-1 and TRBJ2-4; 8 bases fit TRBD1. Germline CDR1 is MGHRA and CDR2 is YSYEKL. V was pared by 0 bases and J by 7 bases, with 11 bases of the junction left unmatched. The CDR3 spans 17 residues. The CDR3 here is CASSQDLPTGVKNIQYF. CDR3 in DNA: TGCGCCAGCAGCCAAGATCTACCGACAGGGGTAAAGAACATTCAGTACTTC.

This clonotype has only a few counts. This sequence may be a read error, since a much larger clone differs from it by one base. The V call is TRBV27, the J call TRBJ1-1; D gene uncertain. Germline CDR1 is MNHEY and CDR2 is SMNVEV (reference sequence). V dropped 4 bases and J dropped 12 bases, with 18 bases sitting between them. The CDR3 totals 13 residues. Here the CDR3 DNA reads TGTGCCAGCAGTTCGATCCCATTTTGGAGATCTTTCTTT. Translated, it gives CASSSIPFWRSFF.

Ten or more counts support this clonotype. The V gene is TRBV12-3 or TRBV12-4, the J gene TRBJ1-5; D is perhaps TRBD1 (5 bases). CDR3 length equals 15 residues. The V and J ends lost 6 bases and 4 bases respectively, with 16 bases between them. The CDR3 nucleotides are TGTGCCAGCAGCTCCTTATGGGGGAAAAATCAGCCCCAGCATTTT. Translating it yields CASSSLWGKNQPQHF.

This clonotype appeared many times. The chain is built from TRBV6-2 or TRBV6-3 and TRBJ1-6; D might be TRBD1 (5 bases). Germline V gives CDR1 MNHEY, CDR2 SVGEGT. The CDR3 length is 14 residues. Trimming took 7 bases from V and 10 from J, leaving 17 bases between them. This CDR3 is CASTNGGDGSPLHF. CDR3 in DNA: TGTGCCAGCACCAACGGGGGGGACGGCTCACCCCTCCACTTT.

This clonotype was counted a few times. The chain joins TRBV12-3 or TRBV12-4 to TRBJ2-5; D perhaps matches TRBD1 (5 bases). This CDR3 contains 14 residues. The germline V and J ends were trimmed by 9 bases and 2 bases, with 16 bases remaining between them. CDR3 nucleotide sequence: TGTGCCAGTGGGGTAGGGGTCATTCAAGAGACCCAGTACTTC. Protein product: CASGVGVIQETQYF.

The rearrangement links TRBV7-3 to TRBJ2-7; D may match TRBD1 or TRBD2 (5 bases each). With 3 bases removed from V and 2 bases from J, the gap between germline ends came to 14 bases. This CDR3 is 15 amino acids long. The V gene's germline CDR1 is SGHTA and CDR2 FQGTGA. This chain's CDR3 is CASSLDGTAPYEQYF. As DNA, the CDR3 is TGTGCCAGCAGCTTGGACGGGACGGCCCCCTACGAGCAGTACTTC.

Only a few counts were recorded for this clonotype. The V call is TRBV18, the J call TRBJ2-5; TRBD2 is a possible D gene (6 bases). From germline, CDR1 is KGHSH and CDR2 LQKENI. This CDR3 is built from 14 residues. Between the trimmed V and J ends, which lost 5 bases and 1 base, there was a span of 11 bases. The CDR3 reads CASSAGSGQETQYF. Here the CDR3 DNA reads TGTGCCAGCTCAGCGGGGAGCGGCCAAGAGACCCAGTACTTC.

The chain joins TRBV6-1 to TRBJ2-2; TRBD1 is a possible D gene (6 bases). Germline CDR1 is MNHNS and CDR2 is SASEGT. Between the trimmed V and J ends, which lost 6 bases and 0 bases, there was a span of 14 bases. The CDR3 totals 16 residues. The CDR3 bases are TGTGCCAGCAGCCGGAACAGGGTTTCGAACACCGGGGAGCTGTTTTTT. Translation: CASSRNRVSNTGELFF.

This clonotype was counted many times. This sequence joins TRBV28 and TRBJ1-1, with D unclear. V lost 5 bases, J lost 11 bases, and 18 bases lay in between. The germline V gene has CDR1 MDHEN and CDR2 SYDVKM. The length of the CDR3 is 13 residues. This CDR3 reads CASSHVRELEAFF. In DNA, the CDR3 is TGTGCCAGCAGTCACGTACGAGAGCTCGAGGCTTTCTTT.

The sample holds a few counts of this clonotype. This chain joins TRBV4-1 and TRBJ1-1; 7 nucleotides agree with TRBD1. The CDR3 has 17 amino acids. The germline V gene encodes CDR1 MGHRA and CDR2 YSYEKL. J gave up 5 bases and V 6 bases, and 18 bases lay outside the gene matches. DNA for the CDR3: TGCGCCAGCAGTCTTACAAGGGGGCGCAGGGTAAGGACTGAAGCTTTCTTT. Translated: CASSLTRGRRVRTEAFF.

This clonotype was counted ten times or more. The chain employs TRBV6-5 and TRBJ1-1; D gene unclear. CDR3 length: 13 residues. Trimming removed 5 bases at V and 4 bases at J, with 11 bases between. CDR1 MNHEY and CDR2 SVGAGI come from the germline V gene. CDR3 amino acids: CASSTTDRTEAFF. CDR3 bases: TGTGCCAGCAGTACCACGGACCGCACTGAAGCTTTCTTT.

The CDR3 spells CASSSPTPNYGYTF. The CDR3 DNA is TGTGCCAGCAGTTCACCGACACCTAACTATGGCTACACCTTC. V gene TRBV28 combines with J gene TRBJ1-2; no definite D call. Germline lookup yields CDR1 MDHEN and CDR2 SYDVKM. Trimming removed 4 bases from V and 0 bases from J, with 9 bases in between. The CDR3 runs 14 residues.

This clonotype was counted at least ten times. The J gene is TRBJ1-5, the V gene TRBV2; D gene uncertain. The CDR3 consists of 13 residues. The germline V and J ends were trimmed by 8 bases and 0 bases, with 8 bases remaining between them. CDR1 is SNHLY, CDR2 FYNNEI, per germline. The CDR3 nucleotides read TGTGCCAGCGCGACGGATAGCAATCAGCCCCAGCATTTT. This encodes CASATDSNQPQHF.

This clonotype was picked up many times. An end of the junction does not agree with germline; a read error may underlie this. The V call is TRBV6-1, the J call TRBJ2-4; D may be TRBD1 (5 bases). The CDR3 length is 19 residues. Germline V CDR1 and CDR2: MNHNS, SASEGT. For the CDR3, the DNA is TGTGCCAGCAGGGAAGACAGCCTATCTGTTCCTCTAGCCAAAAACATTCAGTACTTC. It specifies CASREDSLSVPLAKNIQYF.

There are many counts of this clonotype. The chain employs TRBV4-2 and TRBJ1-1; no firm D call. The length of the CDR3 is 13 residues. The V and J ends lost 5 bases and 1 base respectively, with 8 bases between them. Germline V lookup: CDR1 LGHNA, CDR2 YNFKEQ. CDR3: CASSIPRNTEAFF. CDR3 sequence (DNA): TGTGCCAGCAGCATCCCCCGGAACACTGAAGCTTTCTTT.

This clonotype was recorded many times. The chain carries TRBV6-5 and TRBJ1-2, with 7 bases fitting TRBD1. With V trimmed by 6 bases and J by 5 bases, 6 bases remained unmatched. The V gene's germline CDR1 is MNHEY and CDR2 SVGAGI. There are 13 residues in the CDR3. The CDR3 DNA reads as TGTGCCAGCAGACGTGGACAGGAGTATGGCTACACCTTC. This encodes CASRRGQEYGYTF.

There are many counts of this clonotype. A junction end diverges from the germline sequence, so it may reflect a read error. The V and J genes are TRBV2 and TRBJ1-2, with 10 positions matching TRBD1. This CDR3 comprises 14 residues. Germline values: CDR1 SNHLY, CDR2 FYNNEI. The CDR3 DNA is TGTGCCAGCAGACGGGACAGGGGAAACTCTGGCTACACCTTC. Translation: CASRRDRGNSGYTF.

There are many counts of this clonotype. The chain has TRBV2 and TRBJ2-7, with D tentatively TRBD2 (6 bases). The CDR3 runs to 14 residues. CDR1 and CDR2 (germline): SNHLY, FYNNEI. V was shortened by 4 bases and J by 2 bases, with 12 bases between the two germline ends. This CDR3 is CASSVRGTTYEQYF. The DNA of the CDR3 is TGTGCCAGCAGTGTCCGGGGGACCACCTACGAGCAGTACTTC.

This clonotype was counted many times. The CDR3 DNA follows: TGCAGTGCTAGATGGGATATGACAGGACTAAATCAGCCCCAGCATTTT. This sequence encodes CSARWDMTGLNQPQHF. The chain is built from TRBV20-1 and TRBJ1-5; D possibly corresponds to TRBD1 (6 bases). The V end was cut by 2 bases, the J end by 4 bases, with 18 bases between. This CDR3 is 16 amino acids long. Germline CDR1 is DFQATT and CDR2 is SNEGSKA (reference sequence).

The sample holds many counts of this clonotype. The V call is TRBV15, the J call TRBJ1-1; perhaps TRBD1 as D (5 bases). The germline V gene has CDR1 LNHNV and CDR2 YYDKDF (reference sequence). The CDR3 sequence is 15 residues long. Trimming removed 0 bases at V and 4 bases at J, with 12 bases between. CDR3 DNA sequence: TGTGCCACCAGCAGAGATCGGGGCATGGGCACTGAAGCTTTCTTT. It yields the protein CATSRDRGMGTEAFF.

This clonotype was found many times. The V call is TRBV7-2, the J call TRBJ2-3; tentatively, D is TRBD2 (5 bases). Germline CDR1 reads SGHTA; CDR2 reads FQGNSA. V was trimmed by 0 bases and J by 2 bases, leaving 9 bases between them. This CDR3 is built from 15 residues. CDR3 in DNA: TGTGCCAGCAGCTTAGCAGCGGTGAACACAGATACGCAGTATTTT. Residues: CASSLAAVNTDTQYF.

This clonotype came up many times. The chain employs TRBV2 and TRBJ2-2, with D uncertain. V lost 2 bases to trimming and J lost 5 bases, with 9 bases between them. Germline assignment: CDR1 SNHLY and CDR2 FYNNEI. The CDR3 runs to 14 residues. This chain's CDR3 is CASSENSYTGELFF. As DNA, the CDR3 is TGTGCCAGCAGTGAAAACAGTTATACCGGGGAGCTGTTTTTT.

This clonotype was seen at least ten times. This chain uses TRBV7-2 with TRBJ2-2, with unresolved D. The CDR3 length is 15 residues. Between the trimmed V and J ends, which lost 5 bases and 2 bases, there was a span of 12 bases. Per germline, CDR1 SGHTA and CDR2 FQGNSA. CDR3 protein: CASSRQAGNTGELFF. Written as DNA, the CDR3 is TGTGCCAGCAGCCGACAAGCAGGAAACACCGGGGAGCTGTTTTTT.

This clonotype was seen repeatedly, ten times or more. The rearrangement joins TRBV12-3 or TRBV12-4 to TRBJ1-2, with 9 positions matching TRBD1. The junction had 14 bases not matched to a gene; V was cut back by 7 bases and J by 8 bases. This CDR3 comprises 15 residues. The CDR3 nucleotides read TGTGCCAGCACCCCACTAGCTAGGACAGGGGACGGCTACACCTTC. It specifies CASTPLARTGDGYTF.